This is a list of T cell receptor beta chains from one sample in a study of OX40 agonist ivuxolimab in advanced cancers. Here immunoSEQ multiplex PCR was the method, and the copy in TCRdb shows in-frame clones only, minus some. The sample has roughly 67,000 clones; about 91% are singletons. Sequences were derived from CD4+ or CD8+ T cells sorted from blood, sampled in a trial of the OX40 agonist ivuxolimab. All receptors derive from an adult with an advanced solid tumor such as melanoma, head and neck, liver or kidney cancer. CDR3s include the opening cysteine and the closing phenylalanine or tryptophan. The D gene is left open where the match is weak. Clone size is shown for a subset of rows, as once, few, many or a class of expanded clone.

v_call	clone_size	j_call	d_call	cdr3_aa	cdr3_nt
TRBV6-6	NA	TRBJ2-7	TRBD1	CASSYGTGNYEQYF	TGTGCCAGCAGTTACGGGACAGGGAATTACGAGCAGTACTTC
TRBV7-9	NA	TRBJ1-2	NA	CASSLVRGAGGYTF	TGTGCCAGCAGCTTAGTGCGGGGGGCCGGAGGCTACACCTTC
TRBV6-1	NA	TRBJ2-3	TRBD2	CASSEDWTGGLRDTQYF	TGTGCCAGCAGCGAAGACTGGACGGGGGGGCTTAGAGATACGCAGTATTTT
TRBV27	NA	TRBJ2-5	NA	CASSLTGFQETQYF	TGTGCCAGCAGCCTAACAGGGTTCCAAGAGACCCAGTACTTC
TRBV7-6	once	TRBJ2-6	TRBD1	CASSHRQGGANVLTF	TGTGCCAGCAGCCATCGACAGGGGGGGGCCAACGTCCTGACTTTC
TRBV7-9	once	TRBJ2-1	NA	CASSLDSRQGSYNEQFF	TGTGCCAGCAGCTTAGATAGTCGGCAGGGTTCCTACAATGAGCAGTTCTTC
TRBV28	few	TRBJ2-7	NA	CASSFGGLNEQYF	TGTGCCAGCAGTTTTGGCGGGTTGAACGAGCAGTACTTC
TRBV7-2	NA	TRBJ2-5	NA	CASSLPPLETQYF	TGTGCCAGCAGCTTGCCCCCGTTGGAGACCCAGTACTTC
TRBV7-8	once	TRBJ2-3	NA	CASSLLVYTDTQYF	TGTGCCAGCAGCTTATTGGTCTACACAGATACGCAGTATTTT
TRBV6-5	NA	TRBJ2-2	TRBD1	CASRQGVIGELFF	TGTGCCAGCCGGCAGGGGGTTATCGGGGAGCTGTTTTTT
TRBV2	NA	TRBJ2-3	NA	CASLKDSLRGTQYF	TGTGCCAGCCTAAAGGACAGCTTAAGGGGAACGCAGTATTTT
TRBV5-6	NA	TRBJ2-3	NA	CASRRGVGTDTQYF	TGTGCCAGCAGAAGAGGGGTTGGAACAGATACGCAGTATTTT
TRBV4-3	NA	TRBJ2-7	NA	CASSQGEYPYEQYF	TGCGCCAGCAGCCAAGGGGAATACCCCTACGAGCAGTACTTC
TRBV6-4	NA	TRBJ1-2	NA	CASSDLADGPYGYTF	TGTGCCAGCAGTGACTTAGCGGACGGGCCGTATGGCTACACCTTC
TRBV7-9	NA	TRBJ2-4	NA	CASSPLTSLAKNIQYF	TGTGCCAGCAGCCCTTTGACGAGCTTAGCCAAAAACATTCAGTACTTC
TRBV7-6	NA	TRBJ1-2	TRBD1	CASSRDRGDYGYTF	TGTGCCAGCAGTAGGGACAGGGGGGACTATGGCTACACCTTC
TRBV6-1	NA	TRBJ1-2	NA	CASSEPGSTIPGYTF	TGTGCCAGCAGTGAACCGGGCAGTACGATTCCTGGCTACACCTTC
TRBV6-1	NA	TRBJ2-3	NA	CASSEQDADTQYF	TGTGCCAGCAGTGAGCAGGATGCAGATACGCAGTATTTT
TRBV7-9	few	TRBJ2-7	NA	CASSLTPYEQYF	TGTGCCAGCAGCTTAACTCCCTACGAGCAGTACTTC
TRBV19	once	TRBJ1-1	TRBD1	CASNQQGPYTEAFF	TGTGCCAGTAACCAACAGGGGCCATACACTGAAGCTTTCTTT
TRBV11-2	once	TRBJ2-1	TRBD2	CASSSGLADYNEQFF	TGTGCCAGCAGCTCGGGACTAGCGGACTACAATGAGCAGTTCTTC
TRBV10-2	NA	TRBJ1-1	NA	CASRYGEMNTEAFF	TGCGCCAGCAGGTATGGGGAAATGAACACTGAAGCTTTCTTT
TRBV6-5	NA	TRBJ1-5	TRBD1	CASSFGTGDQPQHF	TGTGCCAGCAGTTTCGGGACAGGGGATCAGCCCCAGCATTTT
TRBV5-1	NA	TRBJ2-1	TRBD2	CATRGSGLAGVGNEQFF	TGCGCCACTAGAGGCAGTGGACTAGCGGGAGTGGGGAATGAGCAGTTCTTC
TRBV29-1	NA	TRBJ2-5	NA	CSVETGQLAGTQYF	TGCAGCGTTGAAACCGGACAGCTCGCGGGGACCCAGTACTTC
TRBV4-1	NA	TRBJ1-1	NA	CASSQARTVGTEAFF	TGCGCCAGCAGCCAAGCCCGGACAGTGGGCACTGAAGCTTTCTTT
TRBV9	NA	TRBJ1-2	TRBD1	CASSSQDRGGVNYGYTF	TGTGCCAGCAGCTCGCAGGACAGGGGTGGGGTAAACTATGGCTACACCTTC
TRBV5-1	NA	TRBJ2-7	TRBD2	CASSSHSGGPSSYEQYF	TGCGCCAGCAGCTCACATAGCGGGGGGCCGAGCTCCTACGAGCAGTACTTC
TRBV5-6	NA	TRBJ2-1	TRBD2	CASSLVGEGPHNEQFF	TGTGCCAGCAGCTTGGTCGGGGAGGGCCCCCACAATGAGCAGTTCTTC
TRBV11-2	NA	TRBJ1-1	TRBD1	CASRTGYTEAFF	TGTGCCAGCAGGACAGGGTACACTGAAGCTTTCTTT
TRBV9	NA	TRBJ2-5	TRBD1	CASSPRTGNQETQYF	TGTGCCAGCAGCCCCCGGACAGGGAACCAAGAGACCCAGTACTTC
TRBV6-4	NA	TRBJ2-1	NA	CASSVGGGGNNEQFF	TGTGCCAGCAGCGTAGGGGGCGGGGGCAACAATGAGCAGTTCTTC
TRBV19	NA	TRBJ1-1	NA	CASSIGTDEAFF	TGTGCCAGTAGTATAGGGACAGACGAAGCTTTCTTT
TRBV7-3	NA	TRBJ1-1	NA	CASSLHPGNTEAFF	TGTGCCAGCAGCTTACATCCGGGGAACACTGAAGCTTTCTTT
TRBV4-1	NA	TRBJ1-1	NA	CASSQEGGQTEAFF	TGCGCCAGCAGCCAAGAGGGTGGACAGACTGAAGCTTTCTTT
TRBV7-6	NA	TRBJ2-5	NA	CASSSPPETQYF	TGTGCCAGCAGCTCCCCCCCCGAGACCCAGTACTTC
TRBV7-9	NA	TRBJ1-6	TRBD1	CASSGWTGLFNSPLHF	TGTGCCAGCAGCGGGTGGACAGGGTTATTTAATTCACCCCTCCACTTT
TRBV11-2	NA	TRBJ2-5	NA	CASSGFVVQETQYF	TGTGCCAGCAGCGGATTCGTCGTCCAAGAGACCCAGTACTTC
TRBV18	NA	TRBJ1-5	NA	CASSPLEGGQPQHF	TGTGCCAGCTCACCACTGGAGGGAGGGCAGCCCCAGCATTTT
TRBV19	once	TRBJ2-1	TRBD2	CASSPIGYRGDNEQFF	TGTGCCAGTAGTCCGATCGGCTACCGGGGGGACAATGAGCAGTTCTTC
TRBV25-1	medium-sized	TRBJ2-3	TRBD1	CASETGVLYEGQYF	TGTGCCAGCGAGACAGGGGTCCTGTACGAGGGGCAGTATTTT
TRBV27	once	TRBJ1-5	NA	CASSLSGGNQPQHF	TGTGCCAGCAGTTTATCGGGGGGGAATCAGCCCCAGCATTTT
TRBV27	NA	TRBJ2-7	NA	CASSVSLSSYEQYF	TGTGCCAGCAGCGTCAGCCTGAGCTCCTACGAGCAGTACTTC
TRBV28	NA	TRBJ2-1	NA	CASSQFGVLTGNEQFF	TGTGCCAGCAGTCAATTCGGGGTTTTGACGGGCAATGAGCAGTTCTTC
TRBV7-3	NA	TRBJ2-3	NA	CASSLSMGSTDTQYF	TGTGCCAGCAGCTTGTCGATGGGGTCCACAGATACGCAGTATTTT
TRBV4-1	NA	TRBJ1-2	NA	CASSQDMANYGYTF	TGCGCCAGCAGCCAAGATATGGCTAACTATGGCTACACCTTC
TRBV5-1	NA	TRBJ2-1	TRBD1	CASSLGTGVGNEQFF	TGCGCCAGCAGCTTAGGGACAGGGGTAGGCAATGAGCAGTTCTTC
TRBV19	NA	TRBJ1-5	NA	CASRSEPVLGYSNQPQHF	TGTGCCAGTAGATCCGAGCCAGTGCTAGGTTATAGCAATCAGCCCCAGCATTTT
TRBV7-2	NA	TRBJ2-5	TRBD2	CASSWLAGESVSETQYF	TGTGCCAGCAGCTGGCTAGCGGGAGAAAGTGTCTCGGAGACCCAGTACTTC
TRBV11-2	NA	TRBJ2-1	NA	CASSSLVEIYNEQFF	TGTGCCAGCAGCTCACTAGTGGAGATCTACAATGAGCAGTTCTTC